The present T cell receptor (beta chain) was sequenced within a study of blood T cell repertoires in COVID-19. Overall study context: The cDNA or gDNA used as material had been derived from T cells, B-cell-depleted T cells, or PBMCs.

It was during active infection that Seattle patients were enrolled and then longitudinally followed. Looked up from germline, CDR1 is SNHLY and CDR2 is FYNNEI. The CDR3 spans 13 residues. V was trimmed by 7 bases and J by 4 bases, leaving 13 bases between them. Authors' methods: Scientists estimated how many nucleated cells there were by amplifying reference gene primers. The protocol was immunoSEQ multiplex PCR, while the TCRdb copy is restricted to in-frame clones and leaves out a portion. Clonal size and the V and J genes are those of that table, whereas D and trimming came from the DNA. The profile shows about 260,000 clones, around nine tenths of them singletons.

The material sequenced was peripheral blood. The source is a woman aged 25 to 39 with COVID-19, enrolled during active disease. The chain combines TRBV2 with TRBJ1-2, with D possibly being TRBD1 (6 bases). The DNA for the CDR3 is TGTGCCAGCATGTCAGGGGAGAGCTATGGCTACACCTTC. Protein: CASMSGESYGYTF. The entire variable domain, with the rest obtained from reference TRBV2 and TRBJ1-2, is as follows: EPEVTQTPSHQVTQMGQEVILRCVPISNHLYFYWYRQILGQKVEFLVSFYNNEISEKSEIFDDQFSVERPDGSNFTLKIRSTKLEDSAMYFCASMSGESYGYTFGSGTRLTVV.